The 15 T cell receptor beta chains listed next were all sequenced from one sample in a study of blood T cell repertoires in COVID-19. Assay: immunoSEQ multiplex PCR; the TCRdb copy retains only in-frame clones and omits some. The table includes around 130,000 clones, roughly 75% detected once. The sequencing sample was made of peripheral blood. The receptors originated from a man between 60 and 75 years old with active or convalescent COVID-19.

V is TRBV7-9 and J is TRBJ2-7, with D perhaps matching TRBD1 (6 bases). Trimming stripped 8 bases from V and 2 bases from J, with 16 bases between. Looked up from germline, CDR1 is SEHNR and CDR2 is FQNEAQ (reference sequence). The CDR3 is made up of 14 amino acids. The CDR3 DNA reads TGTGCCAGCTCCGGACAGCAGGCGGCCTACGAGCAGTACTTC. It translates to CASSGQQAAYEQYF.

There are a few counts of this clone. This sequence joins TRBV19 and TRBJ2-2; D uncertain. The CDR3 consists of 12 residues. Trimming shortened V by 4 bases and J by 6 bases, and 6 bases separated the two germline ends. Germline CDR1 reads LNHDA; CDR2 reads SQIVND (reference sequence). CDR3 DNA: TGTGCCAGTAGTAGGCAAGCCGGGGAGCTGTTTTTT. Translating gives CASSRQAGELFF.

The count of this clone is one. J is TRBJ1-4 and V is TRBV19; 9 bases are a match to TRBD1. The germline CDR1 and CDR2 sequences are LNHDA and SQIVND (reference sequence). Trimming removed 2 bases from V and 11 bases from J; junction bases left unmatched: 6. CDR3 length: 14 amino acids. CDR3 nucleotides: TGTGCCAGTAGTATACCGGGGACAGGGATGAAACTGTTTTTT. As protein: CASSIPGTGMKLFF.

V gene TRBV10-3 combines with J gene TRBJ2-7; 12 nucleotides line up with TRBD1. Germline CDR1 reads ENHRY; CDR2 reads SYGVKD. The V segment lost 5 bases and the J segment 5 bases; nucleotides outside the gene matches: 7. The CDR3 has 15 amino acids. CDR3 protein: CAISPGQGAENEQYF. The CDR3 DNA sequence: TGTGCCATCAGTCCGGGACAGGGGGCAGAAAACGAGCAGTACTTC.

The V and J genes are TRBV5-4 and TRBJ1-1; the D gene is possibly TRBD1 (5 bases). Germline values: CDR1 SGHNT, CDR2 YYREEE (reference sequence). V shed 3 bases and J shed 7 bases, with 16 bases lying between them. The CDR3 is 14 amino acids. CDR3 sequence: CASSWGGISHEAFF. The CDR3 DNA reads TGTGCCAGCAGCTGGGGGGGGATAAGTCATGAAGCTTTCTTT.

This sequence joins TRBV5-4 and TRBJ2-2; a possible D gene is TRBD1 (6 bases). V was trimmed by 4 bases and J by 6 bases, leaving 13 bases between them. The germline V gene encodes CDR1 SGHNT and CDR2 YYREEE (reference sequence). The CDR3 contains 14 residues. The CDR3 DNA reads as TGTGCCAGCAGCGCACAACAGGGTCCCGGGGAGCTGTTTTTT. The encoded protein is CASSAQQGPGELFF.

The chain uses TRBV30 and TRBJ2-5, with 7 bases fitting TRBD1. Germline CDR1 GTSNPN, CDR2 SVGIG (reference sequence). CDR3 length equals 12 residues. J gave up 7 bases and V 2 bases, and 4 bases lay outside the gene matches. The CDR3 coding sequence is TGTGCCTGGAGTCCCCGGGACAGGACCCAGTACTTC. Translation gives CAWSPRDRTQYF.

The rearrangement joins TRBV6-5 to TRBJ2-7, with 7 bases lining up with TRBD2. V lost 2 bases, J lost 4 bases, and 5 bases stayed unmatched. CDR1 and CDR2 from the germline V gene are MNHEY and SVGAGI. This CDR3 has 14 amino acids. This CDR3 reads CASSYGASGYEQYF. CDR3 sequence (DNA): TGTGCCAGCAGTTACGGGGCTAGCGGTTACGAGCAGTACTTC.

The rearrangement links TRBV3-1 (or the pseudogene TRBV3-2) to TRBJ1-2; 8 bases match TRBD1. The CDR3 contains 15 residues. The J segment lost 4 bases and the V segment lost 4 bases, leaving 8 bases of the junction unmatched. The germline V gene has CDR1 LGHDT and CDR2 YNNKEL (reference sequence). CDR3 residues: CASSPQGADGYGYTF. The CDR3, as DNA: TGTGCCAGCAGCCCGCAGGGGGCGGACGGCTATGGCTACACCTTC.

This clone was detected a few times. The V gene is TRBV5-1, the J gene TRBJ2-1, with TRBD2 identical over 7 bases. The junction had 15 bases not matched to a gene; V was cut back by 2 bases and J by 10 bases. The CDR3 extends over 16 amino acids. CDR1 and CDR2 from the germline V gene are SGHRS and YFSETQ. The CDR3 coding sequence is TGCGCCAGCAGCTTAAGCGGGATGGGACTCATTCAGGAGCAGTTCTTC. Its protein product is CASSLSGMGLIQEQFF.

The J gene is TRBJ1-2, the V gene TRBV6-6; D is ambiguous. CDR1 and CDR2 from the germline V gene are MNHNY and SVGAGI (reference sequence). The CDR3 covers 11 residues. V was cut by 10 bases and J by 7 bases, with 13 bases left in between. CDR3 nucleotide sequence: TGTGCCACCTTGGAGGGCTCTGGCTACACCTTC. It encodes CATLEGSGYTF.

CDR3 sequence reads: CASSPPTGIPEAFF. In DNA, the CDR3 is TGTGCCAGCAGTCCACCGACAGGGATCCCTGAAGCTTTCTTT. The rearrangement links TRBV6-5 to TRBJ1-1; 7 nucleotides match TRBD1. J gave up 6 bases and V 5 bases, and 9 bases lay outside the gene matches. The V gene's germline CDR1 is MNHEY and CDR2 SVGAGI. This CDR3 has 14 amino acids.

CDR3: CAWSRYQGSTDTQYF. The CDR3 DNA is TGTGCCTGGAGTAGGTACCAGGGGAGCACAGATACGCAGTATTTT. V usage is TRBV30 and J usage is TRBJ2-3; possibly TRBD1 for D (6 bases). The CDR3 runs to 15 residues. Trimming removed 2 bases at V and 0 bases at J, with 12 bases between. Germline assignment: CDR1 GTSNPN and CDR2 SVGIG (reference sequence).

V gene TRBV4-3 combines with J gene TRBJ2-7, with D perhaps matching TRBD2 (6 bases). CDR3 length: 17 amino acids. V lost 0 bases and J lost 0, with 15 bases in between. CDR1 and CDR2 (germline): LGHNA, YSLEER. The CDR3 reads CASSQESGGTYSYEQYF. As DNA, the CDR3 is TGCGCCAGCAGCCAAGAAAGCGGCGGGACGTACTCCTACGAGCAGTACTTC.

This clone was counted many times. This same CDR3 is encoded by further DNA sequences in the sample. The rearrangement uses TRBV6-5 and TRBJ1-3; no firm D call. The germline CDR1 and CDR2 sequences are MNHEY and SVGAGI. The CDR3 is 14 residues long. Deletions cut 8 bases from V and 1 base from J, with 12 bases between. The CDR3 DNA sequence: TGTGCCAGCCTGGAGGTGGGTTCTGGAAACACCATATATTTT. Translation: CASLEVGSGNTIYF.